The TCR beta chain described here comes from a study of blood T cell repertoires in COVID-19 (dated by TCRdb to about 2020). Background on the whole study: Samples from collaborators originated in the United States, Italy and Spain and spanned both the acute and convalescent phases of COVID-19. Deeply sampled blood TCRbeta repertoires from subjects exposed to, actively infected with, or recovered from COVID-19 were included in the dataset. Nearly every sample came with metadata listing a de-identified subject ID, COVID-19 status, age in years and sex. The samples were drawn from the first 160 participants of the ongoing ImmuneRACE study and from more than 1,000 subjects provided by 6 global collaborators. The repertoires were made available in a free public database intended to serve as a resource for research on the immune response to SARS-CoV-2. The prospective study material was composed of cDNA or gDNA derived from T cells, B-cell-depleted T cells, or PBMCs. Where HLA class I and class II types were available, the types were taken from metadata supplied by the sample provider, not from assay-based typing.

The immunoSEQ Assay, a bias-controlled multiplex PCR, was used to amplify TCRbeta CDR3 regions from genomic DNA. The authors' analysis ran thus. The number of nucleated cells in each sample was estimated by amplification of reference gene primers within the assay. Sequence reads were collapsed and filtered to measure the absolute abundance of every unique TCRbeta CDR3 rearrangement. For each sample, productive Simpson clonality was calculated by taking the square root of Simpson's diversity index across productive rearrangements. This immuneACCESS table, as held by TCRdb, lists in-frame sequences with V and J called but not all clones. Of the missing ones, under half trace to an unresolved V gene in checked studies; the others have no known cause. The D gene and trimming were derived from the DNA, and the V and J assignments and clone size from that table. The sample table shows tens of thousands of clones, and approximately 89% are seen once. About 13% of the sample is in the top ten clones.

As to this clone: Its antigen is not yet known. No base quality information exists; no much larger clone differs at one position.

The cysteine opens and the phenylalanine closes a CDR3 of 18 amino acids. Of the read, only the CDR3 DNA is kept; its 54 bases are in frame from base 1. For this chain, trimming is 2 bases at the V end and 0 bases at the J end, and the number of junction bases without a gene match is 11. The germline V gene encodes CDR1 SGHTA and CDR2 FQGTGA. Each collaborating institution followed its own protocols to collect whole blood in K2EDTA tubes. For TCRbeta analysis, collaborators shipped samples as frozen whole blood, isolated PBMCs, or DNA extracted from either of those sample types. The research as a whole found: Clinical and demographic metadata were provided uncurated, with the amount varying by source and participant.

Recombination joined TRBV7-3 with TRBJ2-3, and TRBD2 aligns with 7 junction nucleotides. This clonotype originated in a human donor with active COVID-19. The donor label of this sample is uncertain. Sequences were obtained from peripheral blood. The sequence in DNA is TGTGCCAGCAGCTTAGGAGCGGGGAATCTAGTTAGCACAGATACGCAGTATTTT. It codes for CASSLGAGNLVSTDTQYF.